This is a list of T cell receptor beta chains from one sample in a study of regulatory T cells in long-lasting Graves disease. TCRdb called the multiplex PCR reads again in MiXCR, with one record for every CDR3 protein. In the table there are about 540,000 distinct CDR3 sequences, 13% of which are singletons. In addition, the sample was reused for a study of T cells in Graves' hyperthyroidism and ophthalmopathy.

Sequenced here: peripheral blood mononuclear cells (PBMCs), sampled at new diagnosis, from a patient treated with antithyroid drugs. These receptors were collected from a young man with Graves disease. Each CDR3 is given with its conserved first and last residue. Fields, in order: D gene, J gene, CDR3 length, clone size, V gene, CDR3 DNA, CDR3 protein. A D gene is named only where the DNA matches it firmly. The listing skips clone size in some rows; elsewhere it reads once, few, many or a size class.

TRBD2,TRBJ2-7,13,NA,TRBV20-1,TGCAGTGCAGGGACTAGCGGAGACTACGAGCAGTACTTC,CSAGTSGDYEQYF
TRBD1,TRBJ1-1,15,many,TRBV27,TGTGCCAGCAGTGGCAAGACAGGGTTCGTCACTGAAGCTTTCTTT,CASSGKTGFVTEAFF
TRBD2,TRBJ2-7,15,NA,TRBV6-2/TRBV6-3,TGTGCCAGCAGTTTCGGGACTAGCGGGACCGACGAGCAGTACTTC,CASSFGTSGTDEQYF
TRBD2,TRBJ2-3,14,many,TRBV20-1,TGCAGTGCTCCACTTAGCGGGAGGGCAGATACGCAGTATTTT,CSAPLSGRADTQYF
NA,TRBJ2-1,13,few,TRBV27,TGTGCCAGCAGCTCACGGGGTCGATATGAGCAGTTCTTC,CASSSRGRYEQFF
NA,TRBJ2-7,15,many,TRBV12-3/TRBV12-4,TGTGCCAGCAGTTTACCGGGGCAGGGTATCTACGAGCAGTACTTC,CASSLPGQGIYEQYF
TRBD1,TRBJ2-3,15,NA,TRBV24-1,TGTGCCACCAGTGACTCCGGGACAGGGTCAGATACGCAGTATTTT,CATSDSGTGSDTQYF
TRBD1,TRBJ2-1,14,many,TRBV9,TGTGCCAGCAGCCCCCGAACGACAGGGAATGAGCAGTTCTTC,CASSPRTTGNEQFF
TRBD1,TRBJ2-1,14,many,TRBV30,TGTGCCTGGAGTCCGGGACAGGCGTACAATGAGCAGTTCTTC,CAWSPGQAYNEQFF
TRBD1,TRBJ1-1,15,NA,TRBV20-1,TGCAGTGCCAGAAAGACAGGGGGGAGAAACGCTGAAGCTTTCTTT,CSARKTGGRNAEAFF
TRBD2,TRBJ2-1,13,many,TRBV30,TGTGCCCGTCTAGCGGGAGGCTCCAATGAGCAGTTCTTC,CARLAGGSNEQFF
NA,TRBJ2-1,15,many,TRBV7-9,TGTGCCAGCATCAAACCCCGGTTACAGGGTCATGAGCAGTTCTTC,CASIKPRLQGHEQFF
NA,TRBJ1-6,14,few,TRBV7-2,TGTGCCAGCGCCTATAGGGCGCGGCATTCACCCCTCCACTTT,CASAYRARHSPLHF
TRBD2,TRBJ2-7,16,many,TRBV20-1,TGCAGTGCCAAGGGACTAGCGGGAGCGCTACAAGACGAGCAGTACTTC,CSAKGLAGALQDEQYF
NA,TRBJ2-7,14,many,TRBV27,TGTGCCAGCAGTTCACAGAGGAGCTCCTACGAGCAGTACTTC,CASSSQRSSYEQYF
TRBD2,TRBJ2-5,15,NA,TRBV29-1,TGCAGCGTTGGTAAGACTAGCGGGAGTGGCGAGACCCAGTACTTC,CSVGKTSGSGETQYF
NA,TRBJ2-7,13,many,TRBV11-2,TGTGCCAGCAGCTCGGGGCCGTACTACGAGCAGTACTTC,CASSSGPYYEQYF
NA,TRBJ1-1,14,many,TRBV5-5,TGTGCCAGCAGCCGTTACAGCACGAACACTGAAGCTTTCTTT,CASSRYSTNTEAFF
NA,TRBJ2-4,12,NA,TRBV6-2/TRBV6-3,TGTGCCAGCAGACAGGGTGGTTACATTCAGTACTTC,CASRQGGYIQYF
TRBD1,TRBJ2-7,14,many,TRBV25-1,TGTGCCAGCAGTGAATGGGACAGGGCCTACGAGCAGTACTTC,CASSEWDRAYEQYF
NA,TRBJ2-1,14,many,TRBV27,TGTGCCAGCAGTTTTGATAGCCCCTACAATGAGCAGTTCTTC,CASSFDSPYNEQFF
NA,TRBJ1-1,13,many,TRBV20-1,TGCAGTGCTCCGACCCCGCTGAACACTGAAGCTTTCTTT,CSAPTPLNTEAFF
NA,TRBJ1-2,18,few,TRBV20-1,TGCAGTGCTAGAAGGGTGCAGGACACCGCGTTAGCTAACTATGGCTACACCTTC,CSARRVQDTALANYGYTF
NA,TRBJ2-3,16,few,TRBV24-1,TGTGCCACCAGTGATCCCCGAGGATTCACCACAGATACGCAGTATTTT,CATSDPRGFTTDTQYF
NA,TRBJ1-5,14,many,TRBV2,TGTGCCAGCAGAGTTTCAGCGGGAAATCAGCCCCAGCATTTT,CASRVSAGNQPQHF
NA,TRBJ1-4,14,many,TRBV30,TGTGCCTGGAGTGGGGGAGCCTGGGCTGAAAAACTGTTTTTT,CAWSGGAWAEKLFF
NA,TRBJ1-6,14,NA,TRBV10-3,TGTGCCATCAGTCGGGGCCAAAGCGGTTCACCCCTCCACTTT,CAISRGQSGSPLHF
NA,TRBJ1-1,15,many,TRBV11-3,TGTGCCAGCAGCTTATCCCCCCCGGGACACAGAGGAGCTTTCTTT,CASSLSPPGHRGAFF
TRBD2,TRBJ2-5,14,medium-sized,TRBV2,TGTGCCAGCAGCAGACTAGCGGGAGAGGAGACCCAGTACTTC,CASSRLAGEETQYF
NA,TRBJ2-7,14,many,TRBV20-1,TGCAGTGCTTACGGTGGCTTGAGCTCCTACGAGCAGTACTTC,CSAYGGLSSYEQYF
NA,TRBJ1-3,15,NA,TRBV5-1,TGCGCCAGCAGCTTGGGACAGTACTCTGGAAACACCATATATTTT,CASSLGQYSGNTIYF
NA,TRBJ2-5,12,many,TRBV20-1,TGCAGTGCCAGCCACCGTGGAGAGACCCAGTACTTC,CSASHRGETQYF
NA,TRBJ2-7,12,few,TRBV30,TGTGCCTGGAGGAGGGGCAGATACGAGCAGTACTTC,CAWRRGRYEQYF
NA,TRBJ1-2,14,NA,TRBV20-1,TGCAGTGCTAGAGATAGGCAGGGAGGGTATGGCTACACCTTC,CSARDRQGGYGYTF
NA,TRBJ2-2,16,NA,TRBV19,TGTGCCAGTAGTATCTACAAGGGGCGCGGATCCGGGGAGCTGTTTTTT,CASSIYKGRGSGELFF
TRBD1,TRBJ2-7,16,many,TRBV27,TGTGCCAGCCGTATATCTCGTCTCAGGGGGACCTACGAGCAGTACTTC,CASRISRLRGTYEQYF
NA,TRBJ2-7,14,NA,TRBV9,TGTGCCAGCAGCGAGGCCCCATATACCTACGAGCAGTACTTC,CASSEAPYTYEQYF
TRBD2,TRBJ2-1,21,many,TRBV12-3/TRBV12-4,TGTGCCAGCAGTTTTAGCGGGGGGCGGGTACTAGCGGGAGGTGCCCACAATGAGCAGTTCTTC,CASSFSGGRVLAGGAHNEQFF
TRBD1,TRBJ1-1,15,many,TRBV2,TGTGCCAGCAGTGTGGGACAGCTAATGAACACTGAAGCTTTCTTT,CASSVGQLMNTEAFF
NA,TRBJ2-7,12,many,TRBV3-1,TGTGCCAGCAGCCAAAGCACCCGCGAGCAGTACTTC,CASSQSTREQYF
NA,TRBJ2-4,11,once,TRBV30,TGTGCCTGGAGTGTTAGAAACATTCAGTACTTC,CAWSVRNIQYF
TRBD1,TRBJ1-5,15,many,TRBV27,TGTGCCAGCAGTTTGAGACAGGGAAGCAATCAGCCCCAGCATTTT,CASSLRQGSNQPQHF
TRBD2,TRBJ2-3,14,NA,TRBV3-1,TGTGCCAGCAGCCCAGCGGGGGTTACAGATACGCAGTATTTT,CASSPAGVTDTQYF
NA,TRBJ1-4,13,NA,TRBV4-1,TGCGCCAGCAGCCAAGCGGTCGGGACGCAACTGTTTTTT,CASSQAVGTQLFF
NA,TRBJ2-7,13,few,TRBV10-3,TGTGCCATCAGTGACGACAACTCCTACGAGCAGTACTTC,CAISDDNSYEQYF
TRBD2,TRBJ2-7,17,many,TRBV15,TGTGCCACCAGCAGAGATCTATCTAGCGGGAGTCCCTACGAGCAGTACTTC,CATSRDLSSGSPYEQYF
TRBD2,TRBJ2-7,14,many,TRBV5-1,TGCGCCAGCAGGACCGGGACTAGCGCGTACGAGCAGTACTTC,CASRTGTSAYEQYF
TRBD2,TRBJ2-7,17,many,TRBV7-2,TGTGCCAGCAGCTTAGACAGCTCCGGGACTAGTGAAGGCGAGCAGTACTTC,CASSLDSSGTSEGEQYF
NA,TRBJ2-5,15,NA,TRBV10-2,TGTGCCAGCAGCCTCCTCGGCGCACAACAGCAGACCCAGTACTTC,CASSLLGAQQQTQYF
NA,TRBJ2-1,15,many,TRBV5-1,TGCGCCACGGCCGAGAGCACAAACTCCTACAATGAGCAGTTCTTC,CATAESTNSYNEQFF
NA,TRBJ2-7,11,many,TRBV6-1,TGTGCCAGCAAGGACAGAGGCGAGCAGTACTTC,CASKDRGEQYF
NA,TRBJ2-7,15,many,TRBV12-3/TRBV12-4,TGTGCCAGCAGTTTAGCGTTGGGCGGTACCTACGAGCAGTACTTC,CASSLALGGTYEQYF
TRBD1,TRBJ2-7,14,many,TRBV10-3,TGTGCCATCAGTGAAGGGGGCGCTGGGTACGAGCAGTACTTC,CAISEGGAGYEQYF
NA,TRBJ1-5,13,few,TRBV4-1,TGCGCCAGCAGCCAATTAAGGAATCAGCCCCAGCATTTT,CASSQLRNQPQHF
TRBD1,TRBJ2-1,16,many,TRBV6-5,TGTGCCAGCAGTTACTCGCTGTCAGGGGGTGGGGATGAGCAGTTCTTC,CASSYSLSGGGDEQFF
NA,TRBJ2-1,16,NA,TRBV13,TGTGCCAGCAGCTTAGGCCCAGGGTATATACACAATGAGCAGTTCTTC,CASSLGPGYIHNEQFF